This T cell receptor (beta chain) was sequenced for a study of regulatory T cells in long-lasting Graves disease listed by TCRdb under 2021. Study-wide context: Persistent Graves' disease was defined as persistently positive TSH receptor autoantibodies together with antithyroid drug treatment for over 5 years. This study used TCR sequencing and RNA sequencing of peripheral blood to compare persistent Graves' disease patients against newly diagnosed Graves' disease patients. The study was conducted in China and was registered as a clinical trial. A total of 33 samples were covered by TCR sequencing, comprising approximately 13 persistent and 20 newly diagnosed Graves' disease patients. Antithyroid drugs had been taken for about 10.3 years on average by persistent Graves' disease patients in the clinical cohort. The paper as a whole reports these results and caveats: A larger number of public clonotypes was shared among persistent patients (around 2,700) than among newly diagnosed patients (roughly 1,000). Persistent Graves' disease patients showed lower TCR Shannon entropy and fewer highly expanded clones than newly diagnosed patients, suggesting clonal expansion. Sequencing and analysis were restricted to the TCR beta chain. As a limitation, the authors acknowledged that the small sample size may reduce accuracy. TRBV28, TRBJ1-2 and TRBJ2-5 were preferentially used in persistent disease, while TRBV20-1 and TRBJ2-1 were favored in newly diagnosed disease. Only peripheral blood was studied, because thyroid tissue, the primary lesion, was inaccessible.

The library relied on multiplex PCR. The instrument given in TCRdb is Illumina HiSeq 4000. To build TCR beta libraries, CDR3 regions were amplified by Arm-PCR using iRepertoire HTBI primers. Before sequencing, the PCR products underwent gel purification. The paper's processing steps were these. Gene usage analysis of CDR3 amino acid clonotypes relied on the 55 to 80 TRBV and about 13 TRBJ segments identified across samples. COPE and FqMerger were used to merge filtered high-quality paired reads into contigs. BLAST was used to align contigs to IMGT TRBV, TRBD and TRBJ reference genes, and CDR3 was defined according to IMGT. Highly expanded clones were defined as clonotypes with a frequency above 0.1%. Shannon entropy served as the measure of repertoire diversity, while the Gini coefficient captured V-J evenness. Clonotypes shared by more than one individual were considered public. TCRdb applied fastp at Q25 and MiXCR to the public reads, then kept only in-frame beta chains. CDR3 protein duplicates are merged, each entry listing the most common genes and DNA. These V and J calls rely on TCRdb rather than the paper's analysis. This sample is represented by hundreds of thousands of distinct CDR3 sequences; roughly 23% of them were singletons. The ten largest clones take up around 13% of the sample.

For CDR1 and CDR2, the germline V gene lists MNHNS and SASEGT. Compared with germline, V lacks 5 bases and J lacks 2 bases; bases without a gene match: 9. From the cysteine up to the phenylalanine, the CDR3 has a length of 16 residues. The retained sequence is limited to the CDR3, 48 bases, with the frame set at the first base. Concerning this clonotype itself: What antigen it recognizes has not been identified. No much larger clonotype is one base removed from it; base qualities were not supplied.

This specimen's time point label, interpreted: persistent/refractory GD, antithyroid drugs over 5 years with positive TRAb. For both TCR sequencing and RNA sequencing, RNA was extracted from PBMCs in TRIzol. Graves' disease was diagnosed according to American Thyroid Association guidelines. The patients came from an endocrinology department in Xi'an, China. From each patient, around 9.3 milliliters of peripheral blood was collected into an EDTA anticoagulant tube. Ficoll Paque Plus density gradient separation was used to isolate PBMCs, and no further T cell sorting was performed. An Agilent 2100 Bioanalyzer and agarose gel were used to assess RNA quality, and a NanoDrop 2000 was used to measure RNA concentration.

The material sequenced was peripheral blood mononuclear cells (PBMCs), taken when the disease was refractory, from a patient treated with antithyroid drugs. The sequence derives from a female donor with Graves disease. The V and J genes are TRBV6-1 and TRBJ2-7, and 10 junction bases match TRBD2. The CDR3 loop reads CASSHSGLAATYEQYF. The DNA sequence follows: TGTGCCAGCAGTCACTCCGGACTAGCGGCTACCTACGAGCAGTACTTC.